These 24 T cell receptor beta chains came from one sample sequenced in a study of blood T cell repertoires in COVID-19 (dated by TCRdb to the early 2020s). The library came from the immunoSEQ multiplex PCR assay. The immuneACCESS repertoire file appears here via TCRdb, limited to in-frame rearrangements. These files lack a portion of the clones; in checked studies, under half of the deficit traces to unresolved V genes, and the cause of the others is not known. The sample data list 200,000 to 250,000 clones, and 70% to 85% of these were observed just once. About 3.7% of the sample goes to the ten largest clones. The source material was PBMCs or T cells enriched from blood (not recorded which). The receptors were gathered from a woman in her fifties or sixties who had recovered from COVID-19.

The chain combines TRBV24-1 with TRBJ2-2; 10 bases agree with TRBD1. The CDR3 has 14 residues. Per germline, CDR1 KGHDR and CDR2 SFDVKD. Losses at the gene ends were 6 bases for V and 5 bases for J; bases not matched to a gene: 2. The CDR3 DNA reads as TGTGCCACCAGTAGGACAGGGGGTACCGGGGAGCTGTTTTTT. Translating it yields CATSRTGGTGELFF.

The chain combines TRBV15 with TRBJ2-1; weak D call: TRBD2 (7 bases). Germline V gives CDR1 LNHNV, CDR2 YYDKDF (reference sequence). V shed 0 bases and J shed 10 bases, with 19 bases lying between them. The CDR3 length is 16 residues. In nucleotides, the CDR3 is TGTGCCACCAGCAGAGACGCTAGCGGAGGGGGTGGCGAGCAGTTCTTC. Protein product: CATSRDASGGGGEQFF. The full variable domain, with the rest looked up from reference TRBV15 and TRBJ2-1, is DAMVIQNPRYQVTQFGKPVTLSCSQTLNHNVMYWYQQKSSQAPKLLFHYYDKDFNNEADTPDNFQSRRPNTSFCFLDIRSPGLGDTAMYLCATSRDASGGGGEQFFGPGTRLTVL.

This clone has a single count. The V call is TRBV7-8, the J call TRBJ1-1; maybe TRBD1 (5 bases). The CDR3 has 14 amino acids. Germline CDR1 SGHVS, CDR2 FQNEAQ. The V and J ends lost 3 bases and 0 bases respectively, with 8 bases between them. Here the CDR3 reads CASSFNRMNTEAFF. The DNA for the CDR3 is TGTGCCAGCAGCTTCAACAGGATGAACACTGAAGCTTTCTTT.

The chain couples TRBV5-5 to TRBJ1-2; no clear D. CDR3 length: 15 residues. Deletions cut 0 bases from V and 1 base from J, with 10 bases between. CDR1 and CDR2 from the germline V gene are SGHKS and YYEKEE (reference sequence). The CDR3 here is CASSLDMAINYGYTF. The CDR3 DNA reads as TGTGCCAGCAGCTTGGATATGGCAATTAACTATGGCTACACCTTC.

The chain is built from TRBV9 and TRBJ2-3; 8 nucleotides align to TRBD1. Trimming removed 4 bases from V and 4 bases from J; junction bases left unmatched: 8. This CDR3 has 15 residues. Germline V CDR1 and CDR2: SGDLS, YYNGEE. CDR3 loop: CASSPQGTGPDTQYF. The CDR3 bases are TGTGCCAGCAGCCCGCAGGGGACAGGACCAGATACGCAGTATTTT.

This clone was picked up a small number of times. The rearrangement joins TRBV6-1 to TRBJ2-3; D not resolved. Trimming pared 3 bases from V and 6 bases from J, leaving 16 bases between. CDR3 length equals 15 residues. The germline V gene encodes CDR1 MNHNS and CDR2 SASEGT. This CDR3 reads CASSELISRLDTQYF. Written as DNA, the CDR3 is TGTGCCAGCAGTGAGTTGATTAGCCGTTTGGATACGCAGTATTTT.

J is TRBJ2-2 and V is TRBV24-1; 13 bases are a match to TRBD2. The length of the CDR3 is 15 residues. Germline assignment: CDR1 KGHDR and CDR2 SFDVKD. V was pared by 11 bases and J by 2 bases, with 4 bases of the junction left unmatched. This CDR3 reads CAIGLAGANTGELFF. CDR3 DNA sequence: TGTGCCATCGGACTAGCGGGAGCTAACACCGGGGAGCTGTTTTTT.

This chain joins TRBV20-1 and TRBJ1-2; weak D call: TRBD1 (5 bases). There are 11 residues in the CDR3. The ends were cut back, 4 bases at V and 4 bases at J, with 7 bases in the middle. Germline V CDR1 and CDR2: DFQATT, SNEGSKA (reference sequence). Here the CDR3 DNA reads TGCAGTGCTACAACAGGCTATGGCTACACCTTC. This encodes CSATTGYGYTF.

J is TRBJ2-1 and V is TRBV7-3; D uncertain. CDR1 is SGHTA, CDR2 FQGTGA, per germline. V was shortened by 2 bases and J by 0 bases, with 8 bases between the two germline ends. This CDR3 region has 15 residues. The CDR3 protein is CASSLVSGSYNEQFF. For the CDR3, the DNA is TGTGCCAGCAGCTTAGTCTCAGGCTCCTACAATGAGCAGTTCTTC.

This clone was detected once. The V and J genes are TRBV21-1 and TRBJ2-3; the table's D call, TRBD2, was not checked against the DNA. TRBV21-1 is assigned pseudogene status. The CDR3 has 15 residues. CDR3 amino acids: CASGRLAGVLDTQYF. DNA for the CDR3: TGTGCCAGCGGAAGACTAGCGGGAGTTTTGGATACGCAGTATTTT.

The V call is TRBV7-6, the J call TRBJ1-4; 8 bases are shared with TRBD1. With 5 bases clipped from V and 3 bases from J, the junction kept 5 bases outside the gene matches. From germline, CDR1 is SGHVS and CDR2 FNYEAQ. The length of the CDR3 is 15 residues. This chain's CDR3 is CASSPTGVSNEKLFF. Written as DNA, the CDR3 is TGTGCCAGCAGCCCGACAGGGGTGTCTAATGAAAAACTGTTTTTT. Combining the CDR3 with reference TRBV7-6 and TRBJ1-4 gives the whole variable domain GAGVSQSPRYKVTKRGQDVALRCDPISGHVSLYWYRQALGQGPEFLTYFNYEAQQDKSGLPNDRFSAERPEGSISTLTIQRTEQRDSAMYRCASSPTGVSNEKLFFGSGTQLSVL.

The genes are TRBV2 and TRBJ2-7; 12 bases line up with TRBD2. Germline V gene lookup returns CDR1 SNHLY and CDR2 FYNNEI. V gave up 3 bases and J gave up 3 bases; unmatched junction bases: 3. The CDR3 runs 15 residues. This CDR3 reads CASSETSGSDYEQYF. CDR3 in DNA: TGTGCCAGCAGTGAGACTAGCGGGAGTGACTACGAGCAGTACTTC.

The rearrangement links TRBV19 to TRBJ1-2, with 7 bases that match TRBD1. Germline CDR1 is LNHDA and CDR2 is SQIVND (reference sequence). The CDR3 sequence is 14 residues long. With 7 bases clipped from V and 4 bases from J, the junction kept 9 bases outside the gene matches. CDR3 region: CASNPPGQTYGYTF. CDR3 DNA sequence: TGTGCCAGTAATCCGCCGGGACAGACCTATGGCTACACCTTC.

The chain links TRBV9 to TRBJ1-1; no reliable D call. Per germline, CDR1 SGDLS and CDR2 YYNGEE. The CDR3 contains 15 residues. Trimming shortened V by 3 bases and J by 0 bases, and 12 bases separated the two germline ends. The CDR3 here is CASSAQAQMNTEAFF. The DNA of the CDR3 is TGTGCCAGCAGCGCTCAGGCTCAGATGAACACTGAAGCTTTCTTT. The full variable domain, in which reference TRBV9 and TRBJ1-1 provide the parts outside the CDR3, is DSGVTQTPKHLITATGQRVTLRCSPRSGDLSVYWYQQSLDQGLQFLIQYYNGEERAKGNILERFSAQQFPDLHSELNLSSLELGDSALYFCASSAQAQMNTEAFFGQGTRLTVV.

The rearrangement links TRBV2 to TRBJ2-2, with 7 nucleotides matching TRBD1. V was pared by 5 bases and J by 1 base, with 4 bases of the junction left unmatched. The germline V gene has CDR1 SNHLY and CDR2 FYNNEI. The length of the CDR3 is 15 residues. DNA of the CDR3: TGTGCCAGCAGTAAGGGACAGCTGAACACCGGGGAGCTGTTTTTT. It specifies CASSKGQLNTGELFF.

The rearrangement joins TRBV15 to TRBJ1-3; D uncertain. V gave up 3 bases and J gave up 4 bases, with 16 bases separating them. The germline V gene has CDR1 LNHNV and CDR2 YYDKDF (reference sequence). The CDR3 covers 16 residues. CDR3 coding DNA: TGTGCCACCAGCAGGGCCCTCAGTTCGGGAGGAAACACCATATATTTT. Translating gives CATSRALSSGGNTIYF.

The J gene is TRBJ2-1, the V gene TRBV30, with D perhaps TRBD1 (5 bases). CDR3 length: 16 residues. Trimming took off 2 bases at V and 4 bases at J, with 18 bases between the two ends. CDR1 and CDR2 (germline): GTSNPN, SVGIG (reference sequence). The CDR3 DNA is TGTGCCTGGAGTATGGTGGGGCCGTTTGGATACAATGAGCAGTTCTTC. Its translation is CAWSMVGPFGYNEQFF.

The chain joins TRBV5-1 to TRBJ1-2; 7 bases align to TRBD1. The junction had 4 bases not matched to a gene; V was cut back by 4 bases and J by 7 bases. The CDR3 totals 12 residues. Germline assignment: CDR1 SGHRS and CDR2 YFSETQ. The CDR3 nucleotides read TGCGCCAGCAGCCCGGACAGGAGTGGCTACACCTTC. Amino acid sequence: CASSPDRSGYTF.

The rearrangement joins TRBV5-1 to TRBJ2-5; 7 bases are a match to TRBD1. This CDR3 spans 14 amino acids. V gave up 6 bases and J gave up 3 bases; unmatched junction bases: 8. Per the germline V gene, CDR1 is SGHRS and CDR2 is YFSETQ. CDR3 in DNA: TGCGCCAGCACCAAAGACAGGGCCGAAGAGACCCAGTACTTC. Translation: CASTKDRAEETQYF. Filled out from reference TRBV5-1 and TRBJ2-5, the complete variable domain reads KAGVTQTPRYLIKTRGQQVTLSCSPISGHRSVSWYQQTPGQGLQFLFEYFSETQRNKGNFPGRFSGRQFSNSRSEMNVSTLELGDSALYLCASTKDRAEETQYFGPGTRLLVL.

The CDR3: CASSYQGDDTEAFF. Here the CDR3 DNA reads TGTGCCAGCAGTTACCAGGGGGACGACACTGAAGCTTTCTTT. V gene TRBV6-5 combines with J gene TRBJ1-1; 7 bases map to TRBD1. The V gene's germline CDR1 is MNHEY and CDR2 SVGAGI. Germline trimming cut 2 bases from V and 3 bases from J; bases unmatched to any gene: 3. The CDR3 is made up of 14 amino acids.

The chain uses TRBV29-1 and TRBJ1-5, with TRBD1 as a possible D gene (5 bases). The CDR3 spans 14 residues. Trimming left V 4 bases short and J 3 bases short, with 13 bases between. Germline V gives CDR1 SQVTM, CDR2 ANQGSEA. The CDR3 DNA reads as TGCAGCGTTGGAGGTCAGGGCCACAATCAGCCCCAGCATTTT. Amino acid sequence: CSVGGQGHNQPQHF.

This clone was recorded once. CDR3 protein: CASTLQGLNTEAFF. The CDR3 nucleotides read TGTGCCAGTACCCTGCAGGGCCTGAACACTGAAGCTTTCTTT. This chain uses TRBV19 with TRBJ1-1; possible D gene TRBD1, 5 bases. The CDR3 spans 14 residues. V lost 7 bases, J lost 0 bases, and 12 bases lay in between. In germline, CDR1 is LNHDA, CDR2 SQIVND (reference sequence).

The chain uses TRBV19 and TRBJ1-2; 7 nucleotides align to TRBD1. CDR1 is LNHDA and CDR2 is SQIVND in the germline V gene (reference sequence). Unmatched junction bases numbered 4, after V lost 2 bases and J lost 4 bases. The CDR3 consists of 14 residues. This CDR3 reads CASSINRGSYGYTF. The CDR3 nucleotides read TGTGCCAGTAGTATAAACAGGGGTTCCTATGGCTACACCTTC.

This clone was observed once. The J gene is TRBJ1-1, the V gene TRBV5-1; no reliable D call. V lost 0 bases and J lost 0, with 6 bases in between. This CDR3 spans 14 amino acids. Germline assignment: CDR1 SGHRS and CDR2 YFSETQ. The CDR3 protein is CASSLVAVNTEAFF. CDR3 in DNA: TGCGCCAGCAGCTTGGTGGCGGTGAACACTGAAGCTTTCTTT.